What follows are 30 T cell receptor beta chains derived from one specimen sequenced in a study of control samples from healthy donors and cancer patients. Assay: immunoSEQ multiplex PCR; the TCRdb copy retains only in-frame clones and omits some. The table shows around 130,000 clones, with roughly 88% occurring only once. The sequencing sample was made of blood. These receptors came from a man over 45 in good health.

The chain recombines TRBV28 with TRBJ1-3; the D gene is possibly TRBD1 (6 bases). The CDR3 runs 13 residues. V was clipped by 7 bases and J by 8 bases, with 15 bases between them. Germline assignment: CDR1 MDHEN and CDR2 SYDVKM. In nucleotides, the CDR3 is TGTGCCAGCACATCCACACAGGGCCACACCATATATTTT. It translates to CASTSTQGHTIYF.

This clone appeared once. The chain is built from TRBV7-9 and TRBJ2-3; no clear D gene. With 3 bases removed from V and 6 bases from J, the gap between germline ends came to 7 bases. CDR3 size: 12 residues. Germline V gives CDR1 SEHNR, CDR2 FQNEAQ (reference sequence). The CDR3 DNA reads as TGTGCCAGCAGCTTTCGGTCTGATACGCAGTATTTT. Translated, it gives CASSFRSDTQYF.

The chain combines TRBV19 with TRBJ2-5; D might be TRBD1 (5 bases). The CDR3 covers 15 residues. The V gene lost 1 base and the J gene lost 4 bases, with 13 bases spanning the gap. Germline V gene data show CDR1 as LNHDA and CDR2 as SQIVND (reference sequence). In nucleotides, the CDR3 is TGTGCCAGTAGTATAGGGACAAAACTCGGAGAGACCCAGTACTTC. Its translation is CASSIGTKLGETQYF.

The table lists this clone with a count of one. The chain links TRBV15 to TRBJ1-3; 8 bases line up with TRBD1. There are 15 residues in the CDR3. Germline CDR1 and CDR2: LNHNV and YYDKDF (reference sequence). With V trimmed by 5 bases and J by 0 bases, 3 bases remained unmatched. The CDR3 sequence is CATSSDRVSGNTIYF. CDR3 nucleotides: TGTGCCACCAGCTCGGACAGGGTCTCTGGAAACACCATATATTTT.

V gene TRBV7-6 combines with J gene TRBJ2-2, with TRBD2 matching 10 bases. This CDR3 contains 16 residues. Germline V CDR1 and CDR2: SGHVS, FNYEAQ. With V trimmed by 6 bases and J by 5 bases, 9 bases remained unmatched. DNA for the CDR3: TGTGCCAGCAGGACCAGCGGGGGGGCTGGTACCGGGGAGCTGTTTTTT. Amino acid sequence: CASRTSGGAGTGELFF. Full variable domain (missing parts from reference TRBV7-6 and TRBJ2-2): GAGVSQSPRYKVTKRGQDVALRCDPISGHVSLYWYRQALGQGPEFLTYFNYEAQQDKSGLPNDRFSAERPEGSISTLTIQRTEQRDSAMYRCASRTSGGAGTGELFFGEGSRLTVL.

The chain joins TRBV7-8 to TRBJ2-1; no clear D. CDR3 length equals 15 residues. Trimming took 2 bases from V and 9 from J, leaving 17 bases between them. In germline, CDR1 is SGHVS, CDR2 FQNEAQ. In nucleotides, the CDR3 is TGTGCCAGCAGCTTATCTGCTGTGGGGTGGGCTGAGCAGTTCTTC. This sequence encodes CASSLSAVGWAEQFF.

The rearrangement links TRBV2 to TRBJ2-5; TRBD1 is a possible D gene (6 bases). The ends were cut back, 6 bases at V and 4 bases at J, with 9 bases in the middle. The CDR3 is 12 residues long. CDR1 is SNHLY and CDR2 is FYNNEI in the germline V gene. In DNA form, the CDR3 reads TGTGCCAGCAGGTTAGGGGGAGAGACCCAGTACTTC. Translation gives CASRLGGETQYF. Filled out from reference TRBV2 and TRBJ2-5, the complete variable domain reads EPEVTQTPSHQVTQMGQEVILRCVPISNHLYFYWYRQILGQKVEFLVSFYNNEISEKSEIFDDQFSVERPDGSNFTLKIRSTKLEDSAMYFCASRLGGETQYFGPGTRLLVL.

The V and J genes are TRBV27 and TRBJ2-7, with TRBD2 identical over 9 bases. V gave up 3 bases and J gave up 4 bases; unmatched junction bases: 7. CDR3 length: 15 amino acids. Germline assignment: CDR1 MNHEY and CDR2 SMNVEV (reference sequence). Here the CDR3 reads CASSLGSGGRYEQYF. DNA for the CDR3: TGTGCCAGCAGTTTGGGTAGCGGGGGACGGTACGAGCAGTACTTC.

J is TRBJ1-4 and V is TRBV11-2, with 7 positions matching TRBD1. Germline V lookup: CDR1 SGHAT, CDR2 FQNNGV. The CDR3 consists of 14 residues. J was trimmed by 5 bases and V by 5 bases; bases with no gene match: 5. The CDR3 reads CASSPLTGNEKLFF. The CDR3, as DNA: TGTGCCAGCAGCCCATTGACAGGGAATGAAAAACTGTTTTTT.

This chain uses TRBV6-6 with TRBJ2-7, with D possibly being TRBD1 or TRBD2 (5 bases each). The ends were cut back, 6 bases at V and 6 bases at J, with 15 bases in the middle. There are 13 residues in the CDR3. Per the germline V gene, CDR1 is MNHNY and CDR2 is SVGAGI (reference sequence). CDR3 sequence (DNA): TGTGCCAGCAGCCGGGGACGGAGTGGCGAGCAGTACTTC. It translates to CASSRGRSGEQYF.

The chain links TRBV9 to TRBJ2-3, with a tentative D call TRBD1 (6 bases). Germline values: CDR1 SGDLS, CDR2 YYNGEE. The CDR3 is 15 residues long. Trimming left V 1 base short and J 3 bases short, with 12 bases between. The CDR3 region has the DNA TGTGCCAGCAGCGTATCAGGGGACAAGACAGATACGCAGTATTTT. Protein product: CASSVSGDKTDTQYF.

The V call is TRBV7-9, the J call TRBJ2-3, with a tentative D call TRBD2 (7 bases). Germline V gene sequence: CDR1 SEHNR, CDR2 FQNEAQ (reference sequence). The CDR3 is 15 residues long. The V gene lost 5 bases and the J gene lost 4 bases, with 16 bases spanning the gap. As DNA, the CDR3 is TGTGCCAGCAGCAAAGGGGGGGTTGTCGCAGATACGCAGTATTTT. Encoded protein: CASSKGGVVADTQYF.

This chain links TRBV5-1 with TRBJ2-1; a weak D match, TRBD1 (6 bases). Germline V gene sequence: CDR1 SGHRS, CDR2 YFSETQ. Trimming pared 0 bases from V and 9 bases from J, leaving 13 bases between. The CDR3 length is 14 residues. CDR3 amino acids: CASSLESLGGEQFF. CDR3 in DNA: TGCGCCAGCAGCTTGGAATCGTTAGGGGGTGAGCAGTTCTTC.

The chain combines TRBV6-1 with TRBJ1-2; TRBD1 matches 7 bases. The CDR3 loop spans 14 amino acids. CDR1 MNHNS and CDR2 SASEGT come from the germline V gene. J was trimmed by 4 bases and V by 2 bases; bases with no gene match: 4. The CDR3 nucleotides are TGTGCCAGCAGTGAATTAGGGGACAGCTATGGCTACACCTTC. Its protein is CASSELGDSYGYTF.

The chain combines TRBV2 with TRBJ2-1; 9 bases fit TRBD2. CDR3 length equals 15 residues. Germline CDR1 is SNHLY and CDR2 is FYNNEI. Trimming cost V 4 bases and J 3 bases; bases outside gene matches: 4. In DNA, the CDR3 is TGTGCCAGCAGTGTTAGCGGGGGACTCTACAATGAGCAGTTCTTC. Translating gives CASSVSGGLYNEQFF.

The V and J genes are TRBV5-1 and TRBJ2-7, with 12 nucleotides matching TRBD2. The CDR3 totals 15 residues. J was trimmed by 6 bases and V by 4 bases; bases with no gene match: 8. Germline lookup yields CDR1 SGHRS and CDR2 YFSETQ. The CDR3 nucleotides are TGCGCCAGCAGCCAAACTAGCGGGGGGCTATCCGAGCAGTACTTC. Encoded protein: CASSQTSGGLSEQYF.

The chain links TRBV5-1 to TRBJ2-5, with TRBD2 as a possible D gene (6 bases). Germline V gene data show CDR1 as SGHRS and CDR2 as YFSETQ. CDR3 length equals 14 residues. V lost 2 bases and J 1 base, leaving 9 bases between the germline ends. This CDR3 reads CASSFGGPQETQYF. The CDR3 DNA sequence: TGCGCCAGCAGCTTCGGGGGACCCCAAGAGACCCAGTACTTC.

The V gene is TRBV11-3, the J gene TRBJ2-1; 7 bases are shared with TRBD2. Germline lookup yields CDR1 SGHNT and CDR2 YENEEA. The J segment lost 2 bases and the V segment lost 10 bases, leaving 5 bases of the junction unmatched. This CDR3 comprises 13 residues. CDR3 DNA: TGTGCCACCACGGGGGGTACCTACAATGAGCAGTTCTTC. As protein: CATTGGTYNEQFF. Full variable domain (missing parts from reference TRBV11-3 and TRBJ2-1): EAGVVQSPRYKIIEKKQPVAFWCNPISGHNTLYWYLQNLGQGPELLIRYENEEAVDDSQLPKDRFSAERLKGVDSTLKIQPAELGDSAVYLCATTGGTYNEQFFGPGTRLTVL.

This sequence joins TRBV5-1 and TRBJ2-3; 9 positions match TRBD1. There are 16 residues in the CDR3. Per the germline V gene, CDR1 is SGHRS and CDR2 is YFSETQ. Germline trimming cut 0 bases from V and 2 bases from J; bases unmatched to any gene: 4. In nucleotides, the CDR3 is TGCGCCAGCAGCTTGGGGGACAGGGAATTCACAGATACGCAGTATTTT. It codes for CASSLGDREFTDTQYF.

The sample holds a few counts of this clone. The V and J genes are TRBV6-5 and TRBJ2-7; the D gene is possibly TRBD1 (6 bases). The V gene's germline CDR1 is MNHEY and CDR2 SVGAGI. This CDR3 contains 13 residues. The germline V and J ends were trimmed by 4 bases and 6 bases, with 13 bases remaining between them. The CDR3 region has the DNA TGTGCCAGCAGTTCCGGAACAGGGTCCGAGCAGTACTTC. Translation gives CASSSGTGSEQYF.

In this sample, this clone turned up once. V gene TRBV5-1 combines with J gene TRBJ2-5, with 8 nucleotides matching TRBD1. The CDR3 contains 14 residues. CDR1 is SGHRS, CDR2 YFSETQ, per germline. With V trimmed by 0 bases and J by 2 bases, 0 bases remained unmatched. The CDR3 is CASSLDRGQETQYF. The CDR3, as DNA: TGCGCCAGCAGCTTGGACAGGGGGCAAGAGACCCAGTACTTC.

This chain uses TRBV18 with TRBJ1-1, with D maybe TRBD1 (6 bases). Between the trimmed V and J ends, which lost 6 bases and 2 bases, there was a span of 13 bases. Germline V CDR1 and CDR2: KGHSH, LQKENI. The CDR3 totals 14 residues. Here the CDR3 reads CASSIPGHNTEAFF. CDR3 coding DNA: TGTGCCAGCTCCATTCCGGGACATAACACTGAAGCTTTCTTT.

CDR3 in amino acids: CRPSGNTEAFF. DNA of the CDR3: TGCAGACCCTCAGGTAACACTGAAGCTTTCTTT. The V gene is TRBV20-1, the J gene TRBJ1-1; unclear D gene. Germline CDR1 and CDR2: DFQATT and SNEGSKA (reference sequence). This CDR3 is built from 11 residues.

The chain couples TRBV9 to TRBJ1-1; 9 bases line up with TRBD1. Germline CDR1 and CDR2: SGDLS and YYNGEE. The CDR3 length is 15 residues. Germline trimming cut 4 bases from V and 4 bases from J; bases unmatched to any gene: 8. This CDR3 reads CASSTGQGSGTEAFF. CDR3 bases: TGTGCCAGCAGCACAGGACAGGGGAGCGGCACTGAAGCTTTCTTT.

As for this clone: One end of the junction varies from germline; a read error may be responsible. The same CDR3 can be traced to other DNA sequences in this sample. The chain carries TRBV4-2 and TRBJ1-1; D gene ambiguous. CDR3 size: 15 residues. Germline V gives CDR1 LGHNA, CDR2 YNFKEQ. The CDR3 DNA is TGTGCCAGCAGCCAAGCGGCCCAGCTGAACACCGAAGCTTTCTTT. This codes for CASSQAAQLNTEAFF.

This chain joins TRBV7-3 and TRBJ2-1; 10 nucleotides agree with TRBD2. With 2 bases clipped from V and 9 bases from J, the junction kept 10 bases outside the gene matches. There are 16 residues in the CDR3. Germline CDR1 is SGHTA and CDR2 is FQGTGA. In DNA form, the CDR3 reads TGTGCCAGCAGCTTATTTCAGCGGGGGGGCCTAGGTGAGCAGTTCTTC. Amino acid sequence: CASSLFQRGGLGEQFF.

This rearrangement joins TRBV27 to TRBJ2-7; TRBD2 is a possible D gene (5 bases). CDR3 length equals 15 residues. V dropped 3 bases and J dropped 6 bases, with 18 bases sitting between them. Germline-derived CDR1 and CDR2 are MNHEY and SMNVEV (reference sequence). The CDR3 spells CASSFGLPSVREQYF. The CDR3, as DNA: TGTGCCAGCAGTTTTGGACTGCCGTCGGTCCGCGAGCAGTACTTC.

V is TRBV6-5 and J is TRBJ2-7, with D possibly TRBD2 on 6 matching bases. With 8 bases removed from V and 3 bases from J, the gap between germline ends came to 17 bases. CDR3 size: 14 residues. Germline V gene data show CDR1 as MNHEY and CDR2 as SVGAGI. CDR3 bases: TGTGCCAGCGGACTCTCGGGGGTCGTCTACGAGCAGTACTTC. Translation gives CASGLSGVVYEQYF.

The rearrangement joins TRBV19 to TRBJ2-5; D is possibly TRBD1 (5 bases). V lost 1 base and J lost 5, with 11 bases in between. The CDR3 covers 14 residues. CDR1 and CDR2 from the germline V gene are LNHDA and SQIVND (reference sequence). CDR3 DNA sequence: TGTGCCAGTAGTATAGGCAGGGCTTTGGAGACCCAGTACTTC. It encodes CASSIGRALETQYF.

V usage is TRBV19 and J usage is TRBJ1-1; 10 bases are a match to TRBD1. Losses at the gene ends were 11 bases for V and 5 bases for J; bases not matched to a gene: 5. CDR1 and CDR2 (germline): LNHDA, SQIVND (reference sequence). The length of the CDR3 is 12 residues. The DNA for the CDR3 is TGTGCCTCCAGGACAGGGGGAACTGAAGCTTTCTTT. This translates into CASRTGGTEAFF.